Below are 30 T cell receptor beta chains sequenced from a single sample in a study of T-cell reconstitution after alpha-beta-depleted transplantation in children. Unique molecular identifiers were incorporated into the prepared TCRbeta library. TCRdb itself ran the PCR reads through MiXCR, one entry per CDR3 protein. The sample has around 490,000 distinct CDR3 sequences; roughly an eighth are singletons. Here the sequenced sample was PBMCs, mostly from graft donor cells, taken 180 days after TCRalphabeta/CD19-depleted stem cell transplant. The receptor source for this set is a female patient between 2 and 15 years old who had a stem cell transplant for aplastic anemia, so the T cells may come from the graft donor.

The J gene is TRBJ1-1, the V gene TRBV12-3 or TRBV12-4, with TRBD1 matching 7 bases. The CDR3 has 14 amino acids. Trimming cost V 6 bases and J 3 bases; bases outside gene matches: 7. In DNA form, the CDR3 reads TGTGCCAGCAGCCGATATGACAGGGACACTGAAGCTTTCTTT. Its translation is CASSRYDRDTEAFF.

The chain couples TRBV4-3 to TRBJ1-6; perhaps TRBD1 as D (5 bases). CDR1 and CDR2 from the germline V gene are LGHNA and YSLEER. V lost 2 bases, J lost 3 bases, and 11 bases lay in between. The CDR3 loop spans 16 amino acids. CDR3 loop: CASSQFGAGYNSPLHF. The CDR3, as DNA: TGCGCCAGCAGCCAATTCGGGGCAGGCTATAATTCACCCCTCCACTTT.

V gene TRBV5-5 combines with J gene TRBJ1-5; D uncertain. This CDR3 spans 16 amino acids. In germline, CDR1 is SGHKS, CDR2 YYEKEE (reference sequence). V gave up 0 bases and J gave up 0 bases, with 10 bases separating them. The CDR3 DNA reads as TGTGCCAGCAGCTTGGGGTCATGGGTTAGCAATCAGCCCCAGCATTTT. Translated: CASSLGSWVSNQPQHF.

This chain joins TRBV4-3 and TRBJ1-2; D call uncertain. V was clipped by 4 bases and J by 7 bases, with 13 bases between them. Germline CDR1 reads LGHNA; CDR2 reads YSLEER. This CDR3 is built from 13 residues. CDR3 sequence (DNA): TGCGCCAGCAGCCCCAGAGTCGGATCTGGCTACACCTTC. As protein: CASSPRVGSGYTF.

The rearrangement joins TRBV27 to TRBJ2-6; D remains unclear. The germline V and J ends were trimmed by 5 bases and 1 base, with 9 bases remaining between them. Germline V lookup: CDR1 MNHEY, CDR2 SMNVEV (reference sequence). This CDR3 is built from 15 residues. This CDR3 is CASSPWGSGANVLTF. CDR3 DNA: TGTGCCAGCAGTCCTTGGGGTTCTGGGGCCAACGTCCTGACTTTC. The full variable domain, completed using reference TRBV27 and TRBJ2-6, is EAQVTQNPRYLITVTGKKLTVTCSQNMNHEYMSWYRQDPGLGLRQIYYSMNVEVTDKGDVPEGYKVSRKEKRNFPLILESPSPNQTSLYFCASSPWGSGANVLTFGAGSRLTVL.

In this sample, this clonotype turned up many times. The V gene is TRBV4-1, the J gene TRBJ1-1; 8 bases are shared with TRBD1. CDR3 length: 14 residues. The V and J ends lost 6 bases and 1 base, in that order; junction bases with no gene match: 4. The germline V gene encodes CDR1 MGHRA and CDR2 YSYEKL. Here the CDR3 reads CASSLDRANTEAFF. The DNA of the CDR3 is TGCGCCAGCAGTTTGGACAGGGCGAACACTGAAGCTTTCTTT.

This chain joins TRBV29-1 and TRBJ1-2, with TRBD1 matching over 9 bases. Germline CDR1 SQVTM, CDR2 ANQGSEA. V shed 0 bases, J shed 5 bases, and the junction held 10 bases outside the gene matches. The CDR3 spans 16 residues. The CDR3 DNA reads TGCAGCGTTGAAGATCGGACAGGGGCTTCGCGGTATGGCTACACCTTC. Protein sequence: CSVEDRTGASRYGYTF.

Comments on this clonotype: This may be a read error: a much more frequent sequence differs by one nucleotide. The chain carries TRBV29-1 and TRBJ1-2; D perhaps matches TRBD1 (5 bases). CDR1 is SQVTM and CDR2 is ANQGSEA in the germline V gene. The CDR3 is 12 residues long. CDR3 sequence: CSVNRFNYDYTF. In DNA form, the CDR3 reads TGCAGCGTAAACAGGTTTAACTATGACTACACCTTC.

This clonotype was seen at least ten times. The J gene is TRBJ2-7, the V gene TRBV6-1, with D possibly called TRBD1 or TRBD2 (6 bases each). V gave up 10 bases and J gave up 2 bases, with 21 bases separating them. CDR3 size: 15 residues. The germline V gene encodes CDR1 MNHNS and CDR2 SASEGT. CDR3 sequence (DNA): TGTGCCATCTTGGGGGGCGAGGGTCGGGCCTACGAGCAGTACTTC. This sequence encodes CAILGGEGRAYEQYF.

The chain carries TRBV7-2 and TRBJ1-1, with 8 bases that match TRBD1. Germline-derived CDR1 and CDR2 are SGHTA and FQGNSA. The CDR3 sequence is 17 residues long. V dropped 5 bases and J dropped 0; count of bases not matched to a gene: 11. The CDR3 loop is CASSPYPGTGLNTEAFF. The CDR3 DNA reads TGTGCCAGCAGCCCGTATCCCGGGACAGGATTGAACACTGAAGCTTTCTTT.

In this sample, this clonotype turned up many times. The V call is TRBV18, the J call TRBJ2-7; 10 positions agree with TRBD1. The CDR3 has 15 amino acids. V lost 4 bases to trimming and J lost 5 bases; unmatched junction nucleotides: 8. Germline-derived CDR1 and CDR2 are KGHSH and LQKENI. Here the CDR3 DNA reads TGTGCCAGCTCACAGACCGGGACAGGGGCCCACGAGCAGTACGTC. It yields the protein CASSQTGTGAHEQYV.

This clonotype was counted a few times. The chain couples TRBV24-1 to TRBJ2-1, with D uncertain. Germline CDR1 is KGHDR and CDR2 is SFDVKD. Trimming pared 3 bases from V and 7 bases from J, leaving 21 bases between. The CDR3 length is 17 residues. In DNA, the CDR3 is TGTGCCACCAGTGATGCCCCCAGGTGGATCGCTTGGAATGAGCAGTTCTTC. Its translation: CATSDAPRWIAWNEQFF.

The chain joins TRBV14 to TRBJ2-1; D uncertain. Germline lookup yields CDR1 SGHDN and CDR2 FVKESK. The CDR3 has 15 residues. Trimming removed 2 bases from V and 3 bases from J, with 11 bases in between. CDR3 sequence: CASSQLAVLYNEQFF. The CDR3, as DNA: TGTGCCAGCAGCCAATTGGCAGTCCTCTACAATGAGCAGTTCTTC.

The genes are TRBV20-1 and TRBJ2-4; D remains unclear. This CDR3 region has 15 residues. Trimming shortened V by 5 bases and J by 0 bases, and 14 bases separated the two germline ends. Germline assignment: CDR1 DFQATT and CDR2 SNEGSKA (reference sequence). CDR3 nucleotides: TGCAGTGCTCCGTTAGTTACCTTAGCCAAAAACATTCAGTACTTC. As protein: CSAPLVTLAKNIQYF.

This clonotype came up a few times. The chain carries TRBV12-3 or TRBV12-4 and TRBJ2-3; 10 positions match TRBD2. V was pared by 8 bases and J by 3 bases, with 14 bases of the junction left unmatched. The CDR3 sequence is 17 residues long. Here the CDR3 DNA reads TGTGCCAGCGGAAGCGGGAGGGCCGTATTAAGAACAGATACGCAGTATTTT. It yields the protein CASGSGRAVLRTDTQYF.

This clonotype was seen ten or more times. This sequence joins TRBV28 and TRBJ2-5, with D possibly matching TRBD2 (6 bases). CDR3 length: 15 residues. Germline V gene data show CDR1 as MDHEN and CDR2 as SYDVKM. The V gene lost 5 bases and the J gene lost 5 bases, with 18 bases spanning the gap. The DNA for the CDR3 is TGTGCCAGCAGTCCAAGACCGGACTACGCGGAGACCCAGTACTTC. This gives the protein CASSPRPDYAETQYF.

V and J are TRBV12-3 or TRBV12-4 and TRBJ2-3; possible D gene TRBD1, 6 bases. CDR3 length: 15 amino acids. V lost 7 bases, J lost 2 bases, and 16 bases lay in between. The CDR3 DNA is TGTGCCAGCACCATACTAACAGGGCACACAGATACGCAGTATTTT. Translation gives CASTILTGHTDTQYF.

This clonotype was seen a handful of times. The chain employs TRBV7-2 and TRBJ1-1; D is unresolved. Germline-derived CDR1 and CDR2 are SGHTA and FQGNSA. Trimming cost V 1 base and J 7 bases, with 16 bases left between them. The CDR3 runs 15 residues. CDR3: CASSLEGIPGGEAFF. CDR3 coding DNA: TGTGCCAGCAGCTTAGAGGGAATACCCGGAGGTGAAGCTTTCTTT.

The sample holds a few counts of this clonotype. The J gene is TRBJ2-7, the V gene TRBV11-2, with unresolved D. This CDR3 comprises 18 residues. Germline V lookup: CDR1 SGHAT, CDR2 FQNNGV. Trimming left V 5 bases short and J 2 bases short, with 25 bases between. The CDR3 DNA reads TGTGCCAGCAGCCCCCCATTGGAGTCCCCGACTTGCCCCTACGAGCAGTACGTC. It translates to CASSPPLESPTCPYEQYV.

This clonotype was detected only a few times. V gene TRBV6-2 or TRBV6-3 combines with J gene TRBJ2-3; TRBD2 matches 8 bases. Trimming removed 0 bases from V and 5 bases from J; junction bases left unmatched: 7. This CDR3 region has 16 residues. Germline V CDR1 and CDR2: MNHEY, SVGEGT. In DNA, the CDR3 is TGTGCCAGCAGTTACTCCCGGGGGGGTTCCCAAGATACGCAGTATTTT. Protein sequence: CASSYSRGGSQDTQYF.

This clonotype has more than one count but fewer than ten. The chain has TRBV6-6 and TRBJ1-5; no clear D gene. Germline V gene lookup returns CDR1 MNHNY and CDR2 SVGAGI (reference sequence). CDR3 size: 12 residues. V was trimmed by 4 bases and J by 8 bases, leaving 9 bases between them. The CDR3 region is CASSSSIEPQHF. DNA of the CDR3: TGTGCCAGCAGTTCATCAATCGAGCCCCAGCATTTT.

The CDR3 DNA reads TGTGCCATCAAAGGGACACAAAAGAACACCGGGGAGCTGTTTTTT. It codes for CAIKGTQKNTGELFF. This chain links TRBV10-3 with TRBJ2-2, with D tentatively TRBD1 (6 bases). CDR1 ENHRY and CDR2 SYGVKD come from the germline V gene. The CDR3 length is 15 residues. Trimming took off 7 bases at V and 1 base at J, with 13 bases between the two ends.

This clonotype has more than one count but fewer than ten. The V gene is TRBV19, the J gene TRBJ1-2; the match to TRBD1 covers 9 bases. With 10 bases clipped from V and 2 bases from J, the junction kept 5 bases outside the gene matches. Germline V gene data show CDR1 as LNHDA and CDR2 as SQIVND (reference sequence). The CDR3 totals 13 residues. The DNA of the CDR3 is TGTGCCACTGAAGACAGGGGGAACTATGGCTACACCTTC. The encoded protein is CATEDRGNYGYTF.

In this sample, this clonotype turned up many times. The chain joins TRBV10-3 to TRBJ2-3; no clear D gene. V was shortened by 6 bases and J by 4 bases, with 8 bases between the two germline ends. This CDR3 comprises 12 residues. Germline CDR1 reads ENHRY; CDR2 reads SYGVKD. CDR3 nucleotide sequence: TGTGCCATCAGCCCGAACCCAGATACGCAGTATTTT. It is translated as CAISPNPDTQYF.

The genes are TRBV15 and TRBJ2-3, with D unresolved. CDR1 and CDR2 from the germline V gene are LNHNV and YYDKDF (reference sequence). V was pared by 0 bases and J by 0 bases, with 1 base between. This CDR3 is built from 13 residues. The CDR3 loop is CATSRDSTDTQYF. The CDR3 DNA follows: TGTGCCACCAGCAGAGACAGCACAGATACGCAGTATTTT. Using reference TRBV15 and TRBJ2-3 for the parts outside the CDR3, the full variable domain is DAMVIQNPRYQVTQFGKPVTLSCSQTLNHNVMYWYQQKSSQAPKLLFHYYDKDFNNEADTPDNFQSRRPNTSFCFLDIRSPGLGDTAMYLCATSRDSTDTQYFGPGTRLTVL.

The chain carries TRBV4-3 and TRBJ2-2; TRBD2 aligns across 9 bases. Germline V gene sequence: CDR1 LGHNA, CDR2 YSLEER. Losses at the gene ends were 0 bases for V and 3 bases for J; bases not matched to a gene: 8. CDR3 size: 18 residues. In DNA form, the CDR3 reads TGCGCCAGCAGCCAAGACGCTTATAGCGGGAGTCACACCGGGGAGCTGTTTTTT. Amino acid sequence: CASSQDAYSGSHTGELFF.

Ten or more counts support this clonotype. The CDR3 here is CASSRSGGAETQYF. CDR3 nucleotide sequence: TGTGCCAGCTCCCGGTCAGGGGGTGCTGAGACCCAGTACTTC. This chain connects TRBV18 to TRBJ2-5; 7 bases map to TRBD1. V lost 6 bases, J lost 5 bases, and 9 bases stayed unmatched. This CDR3 is built from 14 residues. The germline V gene encodes CDR1 KGHSH and CDR2 LQKENI.

This clonotype has ten or more counts. The chain links TRBV15 to TRBJ2-2; maybe TRBD1 (6 bases). In germline, CDR1 is LNHNV, CDR2 YYDKDF (reference sequence). Trimming left V 4 bases short and J 2 bases short, with 11 bases between. CDR3 size: 15 residues. The chain's CDR3 is CATSIDRFNTGELFF. The CDR3 coding sequence is TGTGCCACCAGCATAGACAGGTTCAACACCGGGGAGCTGTTTTTT.

This clonotype appeared a few times. The genes are TRBV5-5 and TRBJ2-3, with 10 positions matching TRBD1. The length of the CDR3 is 14 residues. Trimming at V came to 4 bases and at J to 1 base, leaving 0 bases not matched to a gene. Per the germline V gene, CDR1 is SGHKS and CDR2 is YYEKEE (reference sequence). The CDR3: CASSGTGGTDTQYF. The CDR3 nucleotides are TGTGCCAGCAGCGGGACAGGGGGCACAGATACGCAGTATTTT.

There are a few counts of this clonotype. The rearrangement links TRBV10-3 to TRBJ1-2; D gene ambiguous. Germline CDR1 ENHRY, CDR2 SYGVKD. The CDR3 length is 14 residues. Trimming took off 6 bases at V and 0 bases at J, with 11 bases between the two ends. CDR3 amino acids: CAISLSSANYGYTF. CDR3 bases: TGTGCCATCAGCCTGAGTTCCGCTAACTATGGCTACACCTTC.